This T cell receptor beta chain was identified during a study of cytomegalovirus exposure and HLA in healthy donors. About the study: A preliminary data release comprised tens of millions of unique TCRs obtained from HLA-typed donors.

Study observations and caveats: Earlier analysis found most TCR beta V segments productive about 90% or about 30% of the time.

In regard to this clone: What it recognizes is unknown.

In the PCR, 60 Vbeta and 13 Jbeta primers were used. Sequencing used immunoSEQ multiplex PCR; TCRdb keeps in-frame clones, though not all of them. The top ten hold approximately 4% of the sample, which has some 150,000 clones, roughly 80% seen once. This CDR3 is 15 amino acids long. V was clipped by 6 bases and J by 3 bases; unmatched bases: 6. Looked up from germline, CDR1 is PRHDT and CDR2 is FYEKMQ (reference sequence). This TCR was sampled from a middle-aged woman in good health and CMV-seropositive. The rearrangement links TRBV13 to TRBJ2-1; 9 nucleotides agree with TRBD2. The sample was PBMCs. The CDR3 loop reads CASSLTSGNYNEQFF. The CDR3 DNA is TGTGCCAGCAGTCTGACTAGCGGAAACTACAATGAGCAGTTCTTC.